This TCR beta chain derives from a study of CD8 T cells in Susac syndrome. CDR1 is MNHEY, CDR2 SVGEGT, per germline. The CDR3 sequence is 21 residues long. V dropped 5 bases and J dropped 7 bases, with 37 bases sitting between them. Random hexamers were used to reverse transcribe the RNA input (about 0.5 to 1 ug). TCRdb re-called the immunoSEQ multiplex PCR reads with MiXCR, one entry per CDR3 protein. The sample lists about 130,000 distinct CDR3 sequences; 90% to 95% were seen once. All included Susac syndrome patients satisfied recently defined diagnostic criteria for definite or probable disease. This chain links TRBV6-2 or TRBV6-3 with TRBJ2-3, with D perhaps matching TRBD2 (6 bases). Sequences were obtained from CD8+ T cells from PBMCs. This clonotype was obtained from a human donor with Susac syndrome. The CDR3 here is CASSTEDPGTPTPTRTYTQYF. The CDR3 bases are TGTGCCAGCAGTACCGAAGATCCCGGGACTCCTACTCCGACAAGAACATATACGCAGTATTTT.